A single sample is the source of the 17 T cell receptor beta chains below, sequenced in a study of naive CD8 T cells in extremely preterm neonates. Study-wide findings and caveats: Preterm CDR3s were shorter than older groups', with fewer N additions and less trimming.

Extremely preterm births at roughly 22-27 weeks of gestation supplied the samples. Profiling relied on immunoSEQ multiplex PCR, and the TCRdb table lists in-frame clones only, not all of them. The profile shows about 23,000 clones, 70% to 90% of them singletons. These TCRs are of unknown antigen specificity. Sequencing was performed on naive CD8+ T cells from cord blood. All receptors come from a boy who was born preterm.

Concerning this clone: It may be a read error: a sequence one base away is much more abundant. V usage is TRBV6-5 and J usage is TRBJ2-7; D might be TRBD1 (6 bases). V gave up 4 bases and J gave up 0 bases, with 7 bases separating them. CDR1 MNHEY and CDR2 SVGAGI come from the germline V gene. This CDR3 region has 13 residues. CDR3 sequence reads: CASSWDNSYEQYF. DNA of the CDR3: TGTGCCAGCAGTTGGGACAACTCCTACGAGCAGTACTTC.

The gene calls are TRBV9 and TRBJ2-3, with 9 nucleotides matching TRBD1. CDR1 is SGDLS, CDR2 YYNGEE, per germline. The CDR3 covers 14 residues. V trimming: 3 bases; J trimming: 1 base; junction bases outside the gene matches: 0. The CDR3 DNA is TGTGCCAGCAGCGGGACAGGGGGCACAGATACGCAGTATTTT. Its translation: CASSGTGGTDTQYF. The full variable domain, with the rest looked up from reference TRBV9 and TRBJ2-3, is DSGVTQTPKHLITATGQRVTLRCSPRSGDLSVYWYQQSLDQGLQFLIQYYNGEERAKGNILERFSAQQFPDLHSELNLSSLELGDSALYFCASSGTGGTDTQYFGPGTRLTVL.

V and J are TRBV27 and TRBJ1-2, with TRBD1 as a possible D gene (5 bases). The CDR3 spans 13 residues. V lost 0 bases to trimming and J lost 3 bases, with 5 bases between them. Germline loops: CDR1 MNHEY, CDR2 SMNVEV (reference sequence). The CDR3 nucleotides are TGTGCCAGCAGTTTATCCAGGGACTATGGCTACACCTTC. Protein sequence: CASSLSRDYGYTF.

A few counts support this clone. The rearrangement joins TRBV27 to TRBJ2-7; D gene ambiguous. The CDR3 is 11 amino acids. The V gene lost 3 bases and the J gene lost 6 bases, with 6 bases spanning the gap. CDR1 and CDR2 from the germline V gene are MNHEY and SMNVEV (reference sequence). The CDR3: CASSLGSEQYF. CDR3 DNA sequence: TGTGCCAGCAGTTTGGGGTCCGAGCAGTACTTC.

This chain links TRBV4-2 with TRBJ2-1; no clear D gene. The CDR3 is 12 amino acids. V was pared by 0 bases and J by 7 bases, with 4 bases between. Germline assignment: CDR1 LGHNA and CDR2 YNFKEQ. The DNA of the CDR3 is TGTGCCAGCAGCCAAGACAGGAATGAGCAGTTCTTC. Translated, it gives CASSQDRNEQFF.

The chain is built from TRBV4-1 and TRBJ2-2; TRBD1 might be the D (7 bases). The germline gives CDR1 MGHRA, CDR2 YSYEKL. The CDR3 is 18 residues long. V dropped 0 bases and J dropped 1 base, with 15 bases sitting between them. The DNA for the CDR3 is TGCGCCAGCAGCCAAGATGGGCCAGGGGGACTGAACACCGGGGAGCTGTTTTTT. Its translation is CASSQDGPGGLNTGELFF.

This rearrangement joins TRBV6-5 to TRBJ2-2, with 8 bases matching TRBD1. This CDR3 comprises 16 residues. Germline V gene sequence: CDR1 MNHEY, CDR2 SVGAGI. V trimming: 2 bases; J trimming: 1 base; junction bases outside the gene matches: 3. CDR3 sequence (DNA): TGTGCCAGCAGTTACACCGGGACAGGGAACACCGGGGAGCTGTTTTTT. Translation gives CASSYTGTGNTGELFF.

The rearrangement joins TRBV6-5 to TRBJ2-1; D gene ambiguous. The V gene's germline CDR1 is MNHEY and CDR2 SVGAGI. V was shortened by 6 bases and J by 4 bases, with 4 bases between the two germline ends. The length of the CDR3 is 11 residues. This CDR3 is CASRQYNEQFF. The CDR3 DNA follows: TGTGCCAGCAGACAATACAATGAGCAGTTCTTC.

The rearrangement joins TRBV4-1 to TRBJ2-3; D is perhaps TRBD2 (5 bases). V dropped 1 base and J dropped 0 bases, with 8 bases sitting between them. The CDR3 spans 15 residues. CDR1 is MGHRA, CDR2 YSYEKL, per germline. The CDR3 loop reads CASSQVRTSTDTQYF. CDR3 bases: TGCGCCAGCAGCCAAGTGCGGACTAGCACAGATACGCAGTATTTT.

The rearrangement links TRBV23-1 to TRBJ1-2, with D maybe TRBD1 (6 bases). TRBV23-1 qualifies as an ORF whose function is uncertain. The CDR3 is made up of 15 amino acids. V was shortened by 2 bases and J by 2 bases, with 12 bases between the two germline ends. The CDR3 DNA sequence: TGCGCCAGCAGTCAAAAAAAGGGACAAAACTATGGCTACACCTTC. Protein sequence: CASSQKKGQNYGYTF.

Comments on this clone: This same CDR3 is encoded by further DNA sequences in the sample. The gene calls are TRBV19 and TRBJ1-5, with D possibly being TRBD1 (5 bases). V lost 1 base, J lost 1 base, and 5 bases lay in between. The germline V gene has CDR1 LNHDA and CDR2 SQIVND (reference sequence). The CDR3 extends over 14 amino acids. The CDR3 DNA reads as TGTGCCAGTAGTATAGGGGGGAGCAATCAGCCCCAGCATTTT. Translation gives CASSIGGSNQPQHF.

This sequence joins TRBV4-2 and TRBJ2-3, with TRBD2 matching over 8 bases. Germline trimming cut 2 bases from V and 4 bases from J; bases unmatched to any gene: 5. Germline V gene data show CDR1 as LGHNA and CDR2 as YNFKEQ. The CDR3 is 15 amino acids. CDR3 loop: CASSQLQAGADTQYF. The CDR3 DNA sequence: TGTGCCAGCAGCCAATTGCAAGCGGGGGCAGATACGCAGTATTTT.

The chain uses TRBV7-2 and TRBJ1-1, with D maybe TRBD1 (5 bases). Germline V gene sequence: CDR1 SGHTA, CDR2 FQGNSA. V gave up 0 bases and J gave up 5 bases, with 10 bases separating them. This CDR3 is 14 amino acids long. The CDR3 region has the DNA TGTGCCAGCAGCTTAGCGCCAGGGAGGACTGAAGCTTTCTTT. It is translated as CASSLAPGRTEAFF.

The chain combines TRBV7-9 with TRBJ1-2; D not certain. The CDR3 is made up of 14 amino acids. Germline assignment: CDR1 SEHNR and CDR2 FQNEAQ (reference sequence). V was cut by 1 base and J by 6 bases, with 12 bases left in between. CDR3 coding DNA: TGTGCCAGCAGCTTAGGTACGGGGTATGATGGCTACACCTTC. Encoded protein: CASSLGTGYDGYTF.

The chain is built from TRBV7-2 and TRBJ2-2; 11 positions agree with TRBD2. Per the germline V gene, CDR1 is SGHTA and CDR2 is FQGNSA. The CDR3 covers 16 residues. Trimming cost V 1 base and J 3 bases; bases outside gene matches: 1. The CDR3 DNA is TGTGCCAGCAGCTTAGGGGGACTAGCGGACACCGGGGAGCTGTTTTTT. This gives the protein CASSLGGLADTGELFF.

The V call is TRBV4-3, the J call TRBJ1-2; D may be TRBD1 (6 bases). Trimming shortened V by 0 bases and J by 4 bases, and 24 bases separated the two germline ends. Germline values: CDR1 LGHNA, CDR2 YSLEER. The CDR3 loop spans 19 amino acids. This chain's CDR3 is CASSQDRFGPTGTPYGYTF. Here the CDR3 DNA reads TGCGCCAGCAGCCAAGATAGGTTCGGGCCAACCGGGACACCCTATGGCTACACCTTC.

The rearrangement joins TRBV28 to TRBJ1-5; D is undetermined. The germline gives CDR1 MDHEN, CDR2 SYDVKM. The CDR3 has 11 residues. Between the trimmed V and J ends, which lost 6 bases and 6 bases, there was a span of 6 bases. The CDR3 spells CASSWTQPQHF. The CDR3 DNA is TGTGCCAGCAGCTGGACTCAGCCCCAGCATTTT.